Shown below are 21 T cell receptor beta chains from a single sample sequenced in a study of blood T cell repertoires in COVID-19. Data came from immunoSEQ multiplex PCR; TCRdb stores just in-frame clones and leaves some out. The sample includes fewer than 300,000 clones, under 90% seen only once; the top ten take around 7.8%. Specimen: peripheral blood. These receptor sequences come from a human donor in a cohort sampled during active COVID-19.

This clone occurred a few times. This chain uses TRBV19 with TRBJ2-2, with TRBD1 identical over 7 bases. Germline assignment: CDR1 LNHDA and CDR2 SQIVND (reference sequence). After removal of 4 bases from V and 6 bases from J, the junction contained 5 bases not matched to a gene. CDR3 length equals 14 residues. The DNA for the CDR3 is TGTGCCAGTAGTACGGGGACAGCGCCCGGGGAGCTGTTTTTT. Residues: CASSTGTAPGELFF.

This chain's CDR3 is CASSREGTGDNEKLFF. CDR3 coding DNA: TGTGCCAGCAGTCGAGAGGGGACAGGGGATAATGAAAAACTGTTTTTT. The chain employs TRBV28 and TRBJ1-4, with TRBD1 matching 10 bases. Germline values: CDR1 MDHEN, CDR2 SYDVKM. V trimming: 5 bases; J trimming: 4 bases; junction bases outside the gene matches: 7. This CDR3 contains 16 residues.

This clone is a singleton in its sample. V gene TRBV11-1 combines with J gene TRBJ2-7, with a tentative D call TRBD1 (6 bases). Germline CDR1 and CDR2: SGHAT and FQDESV (reference sequence). The CDR3 runs 15 residues. V lost 7 bases to trimming and J lost 3 bases, with 19 bases between them. DNA for the CDR3: TGTGCCAGCACCAAGGACAGTTGGGGATACTACGAGCAGTACTTC. It specifies CASTKDSWGYYEQYF. Full variable domain (missing parts from reference TRBV11-1 and TRBJ2-7): EAEVAQSPRYKITEKSQAVAFWCDPISGHATLYWYRQILGQGPELLVQFQDESVVDDSQLPKDRFSAERLKGVDSTLKIQPAELGDSAMYLCASTKDSWGYYEQYFGPGTRLTVT.

The gene calls are TRBV6-1 and TRBJ1-5; TRBD1 is a possible D gene (5 bases). The V end lost 2 bases, the J end lost 6 bases, and 14 bases lay between the germline ends. Germline V gene sequence: CDR1 MNHNS, CDR2 SASEGT. The CDR3 has 15 residues. In nucleotides, the CDR3 is TGTGCCAGCAGTGAAAAGGTTGGGGGGGGTCAGCCCCAGCATTTT. This encodes CASSEKVGGGQPQHF.

This clone was seen a single time. The gene calls are TRBV19 and TRBJ2-1, with D tentatively TRBD2 (6 bases). The CDR3 runs to 14 residues. The V end was cut by 7 bases, the J end by 8 bases, with 18 bases between. Per the germline V gene, CDR1 is LNHDA and CDR2 is SQIVND (reference sequence). The CDR3 DNA follows: TGTGCCAGTACCCAGGGAGCGGGCCGACATGAGCAGTTCTTC. It encodes CASTQGAGRHEQFF.

The rearrangement uses TRBV11-3 and TRBJ2-1; D gene ambiguous. The CDR3 loop spans 12 amino acids. CDR1 is SGHNT and CDR2 is YENEEA in the germline V gene. The V end was cut by 5 bases, the J end by 5 bases, with 7 bases between. CDR3 nucleotides: TGTGCCAGCAGCCCAAACAACAATGAGCAGTTCTTC. This sequence encodes CASSPNNNEQFF. Complete variable domain (other parts from reference TRBV11-3 and TRBJ2-1): EAGVVQSPRYKIIEKKQPVAFWCNPISGHNTLYWYLQNLGQGPELLIRYENEEAVDDSQLPKDRFSAERLKGVDSTLKIQPAELGDSAVYLCASSPNNNEQFFGPGTRLTVL.

The chain recombines TRBV11-2 with TRBJ1-3; 10 bases are shared with TRBD1. Germline CDR1 SGHAT, CDR2 FQNNGV. The CDR3 contains 17 residues. J was trimmed by 7 bases and V by 4 bases; bases with no gene match: 13. CDR3: CASSSAGTGDSWNTIYF. CDR3 sequence (DNA): TGTGCCAGCAGCTCAGCGGGGACAGGGGATTCGTGGAACACCATATATTTT.

This chain joins TRBV11-2 and TRBJ1-1; perhaps TRBD1 as D (5 bases). Trimming left V 3 bases short and J 4 bases short, with 21 bases between. Germline CDR1 SGHAT, CDR2 FQNNGV. This CDR3 is 17 amino acids long. CDR3 sequence: CASSLLIGHRVGTEAFF. DNA of the CDR3: TGTGCCAGCAGCTTGTTGATTGGACATCGGGTGGGCACTGAAGCTTTCTTT.

A note on this clone: A junction end diverges from the germline sequence, so it may reflect a read error. This chain joins TRBV6-1 and TRBJ2-7; TRBD2 matches 10 bases. The germline CDR1 and CDR2 sequences are MNHNS and SASEGT. This CDR3 has 15 residues. The CDR3 here is CASREGGTSAYEQYF. Written as DNA, the CDR3 is TGTGCCAGCAGGGAAGGGGGGACTAGCGCTTACGAGCAGTACTTC.

The rearrangement joins TRBV7-2 to TRBJ1-2; D remains unclear. Trimming pared 5 bases from V and 10 bases from J, leaving 14 bases between. Looked up from germline, CDR1 is SGHTA and CDR2 is FQGNSA. The CDR3 contains 12 residues. The CDR3 coding sequence is TGTGCCAGCAGCCCTCGGGGTCGAGTCTACACCTTC. It codes for CASSPRGRVYTF.

This clone was observed many times. The rearrangement links TRBV6-2 or TRBV6-3 to TRBJ2-7; 9 bases are shared with TRBD1. V was clipped by 6 bases and J by 6 bases; unmatched bases: 9. Germline loops: CDR1 MNHEY, CDR2 SVGEGT. The CDR3 spans 14 residues. DNA of the CDR3: TGTGCCAGCAGCCACAGGGGGCTTCAGGTCGAGCAGTACTTC. As protein: CASSHRGLQVEQYF.

Concerning this clone: The identical CDR3 is also encoded by other nucleotide sequences in the sample. The CDR3 nucleotides are TGTGCCAGCAGTGATCCTGAGAGGGCGACCTACGAGCAGTACTTC. Protein product: CASSDPERATYEQYF. J is TRBJ2-7 and V is TRBV6-1; D may be TRBD2 (5 bases). The CDR3 has 15 residues. Germline V gene sequence: CDR1 MNHNS, CDR2 SASEGT. V lost 3 bases and J 2 bases, leaving 14 bases between the germline ends.

This rearrangement joins TRBV10-2 to TRBJ2-7; the D gene is possibly TRBD2 (6 bases). V lost 5 bases and J 2 bases, leaving 13 bases between the germline ends. CDR3 length: 14 amino acids. Per germline, CDR1 WSHSY and CDR2 SAAADI. CDR3 loop: CASSKPGLTYEQYF. CDR3 sequence (DNA): TGCGCCAGCAGTAAACCGGGACTCACCTACGAGCAGTACTTC.

This rearrangement joins TRBV5-5 to TRBJ2-7; 10 bases match TRBD1. The trim removed 0 bases at V and 5 bases at J, leaving 8 bases unmatched. The CDR3 contains 16 residues. Germline V CDR1 and CDR2: SGHKS, YYEKEE (reference sequence). The CDR3, as DNA: TGTGCCAGCAGCTTGGGATGGGGACAGGGGCAAGACGAGCAGTACTTC. It specifies CASSLGWGQGQDEQYF.

The chain uses TRBV9 and TRBJ2-1, with TRBD2 matching 7 bases. CDR3 length: 14 amino acids. Per the germline V gene, CDR1 is SGDLS and CDR2 is YYNGEE. Trimming cost V 4 bases and J 5 bases; bases outside gene matches: 6. CDR3 amino acids: CASSPGTTHNEQFF. For the CDR3, the DNA is TGTGCCAGCAGCCCCGGGACTACGCACAATGAGCAGTTCTTC.

This chain joins TRBV5-6 and TRBJ2-1, with D maybe TRBD2 (7 bases). Per the germline V gene, CDR1 is SGHDT and CDR2 is YYEEEE. The CDR3 spans 11 residues. V lost 10 bases and J lost 10, with 15 bases in between. The CDR3 DNA reads as TGTGCCGCCGCTAGGGGGGGGGAGCAGTTCTTC. This encodes CAAARGGEQFF.

The count of this clone is one. The chain employs TRBV20-1 and TRBJ2-3; D gene unclear. Trimming shortened V by 3 bases and J by 4 bases, and 17 bases separated the two germline ends. The CDR3 has 15 amino acids. CDR1 is DFQATT and CDR2 is SNEGSKA in the germline V gene (reference sequence). CDR3 amino acids: CSASLIVGSSDTQYF. Written as DNA, the CDR3 is TGCAGTGCTAGTCTAATCGTCGGGTCATCAGATACGCAGTATTTT.

On this clone itself: One junction end disagrees with the germline gene, perhaps due to a read error. This rearrangement joins TRBV7-3 to TRBJ1-2; 7 positions match TRBD1. CDR1 and CDR2 from the germline V gene are SGHTA and FQGTGA. CDR3 length: 13 residues. Here the CDR3 reads CASSSTRLTGVDF. The CDR3 DNA reads as TGTGCCAGCAGCTCGACACGACTAACAGGGGTAGACTTC.

This clone occurred a few times. V usage is TRBV6-2 or TRBV6-3 and J usage is TRBJ2-7, with 11 bases matching TRBD2. This CDR3 spans 15 amino acids. Germline assignment: CDR1 MNHEY and CDR2 SVGEGT. V was clipped by 5 bases and J by 0 bases; unmatched bases: 3. The CDR3 spells CASSSTSGSSYEQYF. Here the CDR3 DNA reads TGTGCCAGCAGTAGTACTAGCGGGAGCTCCTACGAGCAGTACTTC.

The chain uses TRBV28 and TRBJ2-1, with D possibly matching TRBD2 (7 bases). This CDR3 has 14 amino acids. Germline loops: CDR1 MDHEN, CDR2 SYDVKM. V was shortened by 5 bases and J by 9 bases, with 17 bases between the two germline ends. The CDR3 region is CASSRTGGRGEQFF. CDR3 sequence (DNA): TGTGCCAGCAGTCGGACCGGGGGGCGAGGTGAGCAGTTCTTC.

The chain uses TRBV5-1 and TRBJ2-5; 10 positions match TRBD1. V was clipped by 4 bases and J by 5 bases; unmatched bases: 5. CDR1 is SGHRS, CDR2 YFSETQ, per germline. This CDR3 spans 14 amino acids. The CDR3 loop reads CASSETGGPETQYF. CDR3 sequence (DNA): TGCGCCAGCAGCGAGACAGGGGGCCCGGAGACCCAGTACTTC.